What follows are 2 T cell receptor beta chains derived from one specimen sequenced in a study of cytomegalovirus exposure and HLA in healthy donors. 13 Jbeta primers and 60 Vbeta primers were used for the PCR. The protocol was immunoSEQ multiplex PCR, while the TCRdb copy is restricted to in-frame clones and leaves out a portion. The sample holds about 140,000 clones, around 79% seen once. The specimen was PBMCs. Receptor source: a female donor in good health and CMV-seronegative.

This chain connects TRBV7-2 to TRBJ1-1; possible D gene TRBD1, 5 bases. Germline V gives CDR1 SGHTA, CDR2 FQGNSA. The CDR3 is made up of 13 amino acids. V gave up 8 bases and J gave up 1 base, with 11 bases separating them. In DNA, the CDR3 is TGTGCCAGCCGCCAACAGGCGAACACTGAAGCTTTCTTT. As protein: CASRQQANTEAFF. Using reference TRBV7-2 and TRBJ1-1 for the parts outside the CDR3, the full variable domain is GAGVSQSPSNKVTEKGKDVELRCDPISGHTALYWYRQSLGQGLEFLIYFQGNSAPDKSGLPSDRFSAERTGGSVSTLTIQRTQQEDSAVYLCASRQQANTEAFFGQGTRLTVV.

This chain joins TRBV2 and TRBJ2-7, with 9 bases identical to TRBD1. Germline values: CDR1 SNHLY, CDR2 FYNNEI. The V gene end was trimmed by 10 bases and the J gene end by 3 bases; junction bases not matched to a gene: 7. The CDR3 loop spans 13 amino acids. The CDR3 protein is CATNRDRVYEQYF. In nucleotides, the CDR3 is TGTGCCACTAACCGGGACAGGGTCTACGAGCAGTACTTC.